This TCR beta chain is drawn from a study of CD8 T cells in Susac syndrome. The study, taken as a whole, reports: It was acknowledged in the study that its TCR sequencing and HLA analysis involved a relatively small number of individuals.

Comments on this clonotype: Its target is not known.

FACS was used to enrich TEMRA cells, whereas the CD8+ and CD4+ T cells were obtained by negative isolation. The RNA input was about 0.5 to 1 ug, and it was reverse transcribed with random hexamers. Via MiXCR, TCRdb re-called the immunoSEQ multiplex PCR reads, giving one row per CDR3 protein. The table includes some 300,000 distinct CDR3 sequences, approximately 81% detected once. The sample taken for sequencing was CD8+ T cells from PBMCs. This receptor was identified in a human donor with multiple sclerosis.

CDR3 coding DNA: TGTGCCAGCAGCTCCGGACTAGCGGGAGGCATGGAGACCCAGTACTTC. It translates to CASSSGLAGGMETQYF. The chain has TRBV7-9 and TRBJ2-5; 14 bases agree with TRBD2. Germline CDR1 is SEHNR and CDR2 is FQNEAQ (reference sequence). This CDR3 comprises 16 residues. V trimming: 4 bases; J trimming: 5 bases; junction bases outside the gene matches: 6.